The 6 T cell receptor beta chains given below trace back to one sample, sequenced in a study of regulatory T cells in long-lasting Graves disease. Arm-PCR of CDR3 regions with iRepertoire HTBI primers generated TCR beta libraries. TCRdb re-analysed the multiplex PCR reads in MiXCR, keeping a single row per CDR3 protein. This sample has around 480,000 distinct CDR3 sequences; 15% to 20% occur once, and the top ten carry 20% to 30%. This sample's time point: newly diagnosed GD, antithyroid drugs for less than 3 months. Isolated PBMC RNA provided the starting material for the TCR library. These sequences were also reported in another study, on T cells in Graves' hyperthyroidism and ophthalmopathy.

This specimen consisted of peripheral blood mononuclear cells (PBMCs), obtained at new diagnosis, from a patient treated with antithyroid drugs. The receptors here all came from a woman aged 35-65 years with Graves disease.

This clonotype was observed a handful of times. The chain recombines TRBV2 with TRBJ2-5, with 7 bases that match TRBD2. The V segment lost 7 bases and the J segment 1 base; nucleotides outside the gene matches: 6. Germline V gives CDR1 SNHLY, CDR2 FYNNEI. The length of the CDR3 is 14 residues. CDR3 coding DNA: TGTGCCAGCAATATAAGGACTAGCCAAGAGACCCAGTACTTC. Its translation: CASNIRTSQETQYF.

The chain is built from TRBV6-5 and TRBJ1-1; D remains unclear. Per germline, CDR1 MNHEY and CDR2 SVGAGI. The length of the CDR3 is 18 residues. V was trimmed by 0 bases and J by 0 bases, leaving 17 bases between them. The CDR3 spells CASSYSPPTADLNTEAFF. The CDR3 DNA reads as TGTGCCAGCAGTTACTCCCCACCAACGGCGGACTTGAACACTGAAGCTTTCTTT.

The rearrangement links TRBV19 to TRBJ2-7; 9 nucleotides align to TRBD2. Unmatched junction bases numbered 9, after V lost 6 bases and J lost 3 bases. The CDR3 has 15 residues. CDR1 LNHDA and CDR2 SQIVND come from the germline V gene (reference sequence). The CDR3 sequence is CASSVSGTSSYEQYF. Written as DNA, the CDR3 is TGTGCCAGTAGCGTCTCCGGGACTAGCAGCTACGAGCAGTACTTC.

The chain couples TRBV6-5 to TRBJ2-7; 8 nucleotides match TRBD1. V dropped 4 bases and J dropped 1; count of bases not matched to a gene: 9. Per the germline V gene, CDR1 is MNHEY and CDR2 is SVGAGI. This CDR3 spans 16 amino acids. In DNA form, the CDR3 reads TGTGCCAGCAGTTCCGTACGCCGACAGGGGTCCTACGAGCAGTACTTC. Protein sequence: CASSSVRRQGSYEQYF.

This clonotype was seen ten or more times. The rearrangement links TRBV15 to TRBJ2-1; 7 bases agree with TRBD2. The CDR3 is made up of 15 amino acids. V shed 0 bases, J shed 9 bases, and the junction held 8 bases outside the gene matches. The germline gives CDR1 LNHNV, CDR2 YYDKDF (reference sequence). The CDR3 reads CATSRDVSSGSEQFF. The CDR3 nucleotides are TGTGCCACCAGCAGAGATGTTTCTAGCGGAAGTGAGCAGTTCTTC.

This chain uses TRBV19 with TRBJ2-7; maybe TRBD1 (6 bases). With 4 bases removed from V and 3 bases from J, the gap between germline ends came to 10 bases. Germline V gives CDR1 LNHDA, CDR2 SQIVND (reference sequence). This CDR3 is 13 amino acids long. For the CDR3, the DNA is TGTGCCAGTAGTAACAGGGCCTACTACGAGCAGTACTTC. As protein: CASSNRAYYEQYF.